The 17 T cell receptor beta chains given below trace back to one sample, sequenced in a study of T cell responses to AZD1222 COVID-19 vaccine. The repertoire was sequenced with immunoSEQ multiplex PCR; TCRdb's copy has only in-frame clones and lacks some. This sample has approximately 120,000 clones; around 90% occur once, and the top ten carry approximately 5.5%. The sequencing used peripheral blood, collected on day 0 of AZD1222 vaccination. Receptors were obtained from an adult in good health.

The chain couples TRBV6-5 to TRBJ2-6; D is unresolved. The germline V and J ends were trimmed by 10 bases and 0 bases, with 13 bases remaining between them. Germline V gene data show CDR1 as MNHEY and CDR2 as SVGAGI. This CDR3 comprises 15 residues. The CDR3 sequence is CATSLLGSGANVLTF. The CDR3 nucleotides are TGTGCCACCTCGTTGCTAGGCTCTGGGGCCAACGTCCTGACTTTC.

V and J are TRBV29-1 and TRBJ2-2, with TRBD1 matching over 10 bases. Germline V gene sequence: CDR1 SQVTM, CDR2 ANQGSEA. The CDR3 contains 17 residues. Germline trimming cut 7 bases from V and 6 bases from J; bases unmatched to any gene: 17. CDR3 in amino acids: CSGVEAGQGFEAGELFF. The CDR3 region has the DNA TGCAGCGGGGTTGAGGCGGGACAGGGGTTTGAGGCCGGGGAGCTGTTTTTT.

This chain joins TRBV20-1 and TRBJ2-7; 13 nucleotides line up with TRBD2. Germline V gene sequence: CDR1 DFQATT, CDR2 SNEGSKA (reference sequence). There are 11 residues in the CDR3. CDR3 sequence: CSGLAGVEQYF. The CDR3 nucleotides read TGCTCCGGACTAGCGGGAGTCGAGCAGTACTTC.

The V call is TRBV11-2, the J call TRBJ2-7, with D perhaps TRBD1 (6 bases). Germline values: CDR1 SGHAT, CDR2 FQNNGV. The CDR3 consists of 15 residues. V was cut by 1 base and J by 4 bases, with 14 bases left in between. In DNA form, the CDR3 reads TGTGCCAGCAGCTTAGTGTCCACAGGGAGATACGAGCAGTACTTC. This gives the protein CASSLVSTGRYEQYF.

The chain uses TRBV11-2 and TRBJ2-7; 7 bases are a match to TRBD1. Per germline, CDR1 SGHAT and CDR2 FQNNGV. The length of the CDR3 is 13 residues. Losses at the gene ends were 5 bases for V and 6 bases for J; bases not matched to a gene: 7. The CDR3 coding sequence is TGTGCCAGCAGCCCTTTACAGGGGTCCGAGCAGTACTTC. Its translation: CASSPLQGSEQYF.

V usage is TRBV24-1 and J usage is TRBJ1-2, with D possibly being TRBD1 (6 bases). The V gene's germline CDR1 is KGHDR and CDR2 SFDVKD. V was pared by 9 bases and J by 4 bases, with 11 bases between. CDR3 length: 12 amino acids. The CDR3 region is CATSTGSYGYTF. In nucleotides, the CDR3 is TGTGCCACCTCAACAGGGTCCTATGGCTACACCTTC.

This chain links TRBV5-1 with TRBJ2-7; 8 bases are shared with TRBD1. V lost 4 bases to trimming and J lost 2 bases; unmatched junction nucleotides: 8. Germline CDR1 is SGHRS and CDR2 is YFSETQ. The CDR3 has 15 amino acids. CDR3 sequence: CASSPGGLVAYEQYF. The CDR3 region has the DNA TGCGCCAGCAGCCCAGGGGGCCTAGTTGCCTACGAGCAGTACTTC. Filled out from reference TRBV5-1 and TRBJ2-7, the complete variable domain reads KAGVTQTPRYLIKTRGQQVTLSCSPISGHRSVSWYQQTPGQGLQFLFEYFSETQRNKGNFPGRFSGRQFSNSRSEMNVSTLELGDSALYLCASSPGGLVAYEQYFGPGTRLTVT.

The CDR3, as DNA: TGTGCCAGCAGCGTGGGGGGCGCGACTAATGAAAAACTGTTTTTT. This encodes CASSVGGATNEKLFF. The J gene is TRBJ1-4, the V gene TRBV9; D might be TRBD1 (6 bases). The CDR3 runs 15 residues. Germline V gene sequence: CDR1 SGDLS, CDR2 YYNGEE. V lost 2 bases and J lost 2, with 10 bases in between.

This clone was seen more than once but under ten times. The CDR3: CASSLGTRGEQFF. As DNA, the CDR3 is TGTGCCAGCAGCTTAGGGACCCGCGGTGAGCAGTTCTTC. This chain connects TRBV7-3 to TRBJ2-1, with D perhaps TRBD1 or TRBD2 (5 bases each). Germline V gene lookup returns CDR1 SGHTA and CDR2 FQGTGA. CDR3 length: 13 amino acids. The V and J ends lost 2 bases and 9 bases respectively, with 11 bases between them.

The chain joins TRBV7-9 to TRBJ2-1; D ambiguous. Germline V gene lookup returns CDR1 SEHNR and CDR2 FQNEAQ (reference sequence). The CDR3 is made up of 14 amino acids. Trimming removed 1 base at V and 8 bases at J, with 12 bases between. The CDR3 reads CASSLGPAGDEQFF. CDR3 nucleotides: TGTGCCAGCAGCTTAGGACCGGCCGGAGATGAGCAGTTCTTC.

The chain uses TRBV10-3 and TRBJ1-6; TRBD1 agrees at 7 bases. J was trimmed by 7 bases and V by 6 bases; bases with no gene match: 6. Germline V CDR1 and CDR2: ENHRY, SYGVKD. The CDR3 spans 14 residues. The CDR3 DNA reads TGTGCCATCAGGGGACAGACCTCCAATTCACCCCTCCACTTT. Protein sequence: CAIRGQTSNSPLHF.

On this clone: The same CDR3 arises from other DNA sequences in this sample as well. The CDR3 loop reads CASSLGSNSPLHF. DNA of the CDR3: TGTGCCAGCAGCTTAGGAAGCAATTCACCCCTCCACTTT. The rearrangement links TRBV7-9 to TRBJ1-6; D remains unclear. Trimming stripped 1 base from V and 7 bases from J, with 5 bases between. The CDR3 loop spans 13 amino acids. The germline CDR1 and CDR2 sequences are SEHNR and FQNEAQ (reference sequence).

This clone is labeled medium-sized. The chain carries TRBV3-1 (or the pseudogene TRBV3-2) and TRBJ2-3; D is ambiguous. Between the trimmed V and J ends, which lost 1 base and 2 bases, there was a span of 7 bases. The CDR3 loop spans 14 amino acids. Per the germline V gene, CDR1 is LGHDT and CDR2 is YNNKEL (reference sequence). The CDR3 DNA sequence: TGTGCCAGCAGCCAAGGGGGTGTCACAGATACGCAGTATTTT. This gives the protein CASSQGGVTDTQYF.

The chain carries TRBV4-2 and TRBJ1-5; unclear D gene. V was cut by 1 base and J by 5 bases, with 6 bases left in between. The germline V gene encodes CDR1 LGHNA and CDR2 YNFKEQ. The length of the CDR3 is 13 residues. The CDR3 sequence is CASSQVPDQPQHF. The DNA of the CDR3 is TGTGCCAGCAGCCAAGTCCCGGATCAGCCCCAGCATTTT.

The chain links TRBV28 to TRBJ1-5; 9 bases are shared with TRBD1. Trimming took 6 bases from V and 13 from J; bases not matched to a gene: 4. CDR3 size: 11 residues. Germline CDR1 and CDR2: MDHEN and SYDVKM. The DNA of the CDR3 is TGTGCCAGCAGCCTTGGGACAGGGCAGCATTTT. Translated: CASSLGTGQHF.

The chain carries TRBV7-8 and TRBJ2-5; no clear D gene. V was shortened by 7 bases and J by 1 base, with 13 bases between the two germline ends. Germline CDR1 SGHVS, CDR2 FQNEAQ. This CDR3 has 14 amino acids. The CDR3 coding sequence is TGTGCCAGCACCCCGCCCGGCTCCCAAGAGACCCAGTACTTC. It translates to CASTPPGSQETQYF.

The chain uses TRBV6-2 or TRBV6-3 and TRBJ2-3, with D uncertain. CDR1 and CDR2 (germline): MNHEY, SVGEGT. Trimming shortened V by 6 bases and J by 5 bases, and 21 bases separated the two germline ends. The CDR3 length is 16 residues. This CDR3 reads CASSRVGLSGGDTQYF. Here the CDR3 DNA reads TGTGCCAGCAGCCGTGTGGGCCTCTCGGGTGGAGATACGCAGTATTTT.